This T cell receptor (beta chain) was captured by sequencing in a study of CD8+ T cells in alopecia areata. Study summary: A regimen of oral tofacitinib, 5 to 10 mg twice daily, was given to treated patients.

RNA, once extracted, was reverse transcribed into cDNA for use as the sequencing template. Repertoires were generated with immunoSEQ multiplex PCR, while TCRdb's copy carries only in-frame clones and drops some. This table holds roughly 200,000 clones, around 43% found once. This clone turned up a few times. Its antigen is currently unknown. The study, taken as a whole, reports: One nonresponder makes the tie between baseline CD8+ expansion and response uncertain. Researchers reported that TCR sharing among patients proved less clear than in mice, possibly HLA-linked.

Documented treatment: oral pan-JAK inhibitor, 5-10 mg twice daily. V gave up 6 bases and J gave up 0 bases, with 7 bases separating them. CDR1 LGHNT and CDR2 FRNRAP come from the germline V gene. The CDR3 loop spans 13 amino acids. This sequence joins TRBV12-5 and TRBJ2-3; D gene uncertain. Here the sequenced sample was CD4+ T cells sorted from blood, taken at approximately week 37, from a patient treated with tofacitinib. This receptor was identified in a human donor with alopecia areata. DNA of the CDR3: TGTGCTAGTGGCCCCGACAGCACAGATACGCAGTATTTT. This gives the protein CASGPDSTDTQYF. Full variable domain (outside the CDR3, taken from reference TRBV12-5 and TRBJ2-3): DARVTQTPRHKVTEMGQEVTMRCQPILGHNTVFWYRQTMMQGLELLAYFRNRAPLDDSGMPKDRFSAEMPDATLATLKIQPSEPRDSAVYFCASGPDSTDTQYFGPGTRLTVL.